This T cell receptor beta chain was retrieved from a study of T-cell reconstitution after alpha-beta-depleted transplantation in children. A TCRbeta library incorporating unique molecular identifiers was prepared. TCRdb reprocessed the PCR reads via MiXCR and lists one record per CDR3 protein. The sample records hundreds of thousands of distinct CDR3 sequences, roughly 18% being singletons. Study observations and caveats: After transplant, high TCRbeta diversity at day 60 in some patients arose from surviving recipient T cells and thymic progenitors. Newly made T cells mostly supplied T-cell counts and diversity one year after transplant.

V dropped 0 bases and J dropped 10; count of bases not matched to a gene: 10. The CDR3 has 16 residues. CDR1 is GTSNPN, CDR2 SVGIG, per germline (reference sequence). Note on this clonotype: Its antigen is not known.

This clonotype was obtained from a male patient aged 2-15 years who had a stem cell transplant for acute lymphoblastic leukemia, so the T cells may come from the graft donor. Specimen: PBMCs, mostly from graft donor cells, collected 360 days after TCRalphabeta/CD19-depleted stem cell transplant. The genes are TRBV30 and TRBJ1-4, with 11 bases aligning to TRBD1. CDR3 DNA sequence: TGTGCCTGGAGTGTTGTTCCGGGGACAGGGGGGCGAAAACTGTTTTTT. Protein product: CAWSVVPGTGGRKLFF.